These 13 T cell receptor beta chains came from one sample sequenced in a study of cytomegalovirus exposure and HLA in healthy donors. Libraries were prepared by immunoSEQ multiplex PCR; TCRdb keeps only in-frame clonotypes and omits some of them. Among tens of thousands of clones listed, almost 97% were seen once. The sequencing sample was made of PBMCs. The receptors stem from a young man in good health and CMV-seropositive.

The V call is TRBV14, the J call TRBJ1-1; the D is unclear. The CDR3 loop spans 13 amino acids. CDR1 and CDR2 from the germline V gene are SGHDN and FVKESK. The V end was cut by 5 bases, the J end by 1 base, with 8 bases between. The CDR3 nucleotides are TGTGCCAGCAGCGCACAACCGAACACTGAAGCTTTCTTT. Its translation: CASSAQPNTEAFF. Full variable domain (remainder filled in from reference TRBV14 and TRBJ1-1): EAGVTQFPSHSVIEKGQTVTLRCDPISGHDNLYWYRRVMGKEIKFLLHFVKESKQDESGMPNNRFLAERTGGTYSTLKVQPAELEDSGVYFCASSAQPNTEAFFGQGTRLTVV.

The chain joins TRBV21-1 to TRBJ2-7; the D segment call TRBD2 is taken from the table without a DNA check. TRBV21-1 is recorded as a pseudogene. The CDR3 spans 16 residues. The chain's CDR3 is CASSASVVGGAYEQYF. The DNA of the CDR3 is TGTGCCAGCAGCGCCTCAGTAGTGGGAGGGGCCTACGAGCAGTACTTC.

V and J are TRBV5-5 and TRBJ2-7, with D perhaps TRBD1 (5 bases). Trimming took 0 bases from V and 2 from J, leaving 12 bases between them. The CDR3 sequence is 15 residues long. Germline V gene data show CDR1 as SGHKS and CDR2 as YYEKEE (reference sequence). CDR3 coding DNA: TGTGCCAGCAGCTTGGGACAGACCAAAACCTACGAGCAGTACTTC. Translated: CASSLGQTKTYEQYF.

Remarks on this clone: The same CDR3 can be traced to other DNA sequences in this sample. V is TRBV7-9 and J is TRBJ2-7, with 7 bases identical to TRBD1. V trimming: 3 bases; J trimming: 6 bases; junction bases outside the gene matches: 2. CDR1 and CDR2 from the germline V gene are SEHNR and FQNEAQ (reference sequence). The CDR3 spans 12 residues. The CDR3 DNA follows: TGTGCCAGCAGCTTGGCAGGGGGCGAGCAGTACTTC. Its protein product is CASSLAGGEQYF. The complete variable domain, with remaining parts taken from reference TRBV7-9 and TRBJ2-7, reads DTGVSQNPRHKITKRGQNVTFRCDPISEHNRLYWYRQTLGQGPEFLTYFQNEAQLEKSRLLSDRFSAERPKGSFSTLEIQRTEQGDSAMYLCASSLAGGEQYFGPGTRLTVT.

The gene calls are TRBV11-2 and TRBJ1-2; D uncertain. Trimming stripped 5 bases from V and 2 bases from J, with 15 bases between. Germline V gene data show CDR1 as SGHAT and CDR2 as FQNNGV. The CDR3 extends over 15 amino acids. The CDR3 region has the DNA TGTGCCAGCAGCCAGTCTTTCGGACTGAACTATGGCTACACCTTC. Its protein is CASSQSFGLNYGYTF.

The CDR3, as DNA: TGCGCCAGCAGCTCTGATGACATCAATGAGCAGTTCTTC. This encodes CASSSDDINEQFF. The chain carries TRBV5-1 and TRBJ2-1; D is ambiguous. CDR1 and CDR2 (germline): SGHRS, YFSETQ. The CDR3 runs 13 residues. V was clipped by 3 bases and J by 6 bases, with 10 bases between them.

This chain joins TRBV7-2 and TRBJ2-1, with TRBD2 matching 16 bases. V was pared by 5 bases and J by 1 base, with 5 bases of the junction left unmatched. Germline V CDR1 and CDR2: SGHTA, FQGNSA. The CDR3 is made up of 18 amino acids. CDR3 nucleotides: TGTGCCAGCAGCCCAGGGGGACTAGCGGGAGGGTCCTACAATGAGCAGTTCTTC. Amino acids: CASSPGGLAGGSYNEQFF.

The V gene is TRBV4-2, the J gene TRBJ2-1, with unresolved D. Germline CDR1 is LGHNA and CDR2 is YNFKEQ. Trimming stripped 5 bases from V and 6 bases from J, with 11 bases between. The CDR3 has 13 residues. The CDR3 region has the DNA TGTGCCAGCAGCTACCGAGAAAGCAATGAGCAGTTCTTC. This codes for CASSYRESNEQFF.

Note on this clone: One end of the junction is discordant with germline, which a read error may explain. The chain joins TRBV27 to TRBJ2-1; 7 bases are shared with TRBD1. The CDR3 is 16 amino acids. Germline V gene data show CDR1 as MNHEY and CDR2 as SMNVEV (reference sequence). The CDR3 is CASSLYGDSSYDEQFF. DNA of the CDR3: TGTGCCAGCAGTTTATATGGGGACAGCTCCTACGATGAGCAGTTCTTC.

The V and J genes are TRBV9 and TRBJ1-2, with 8 bases that match TRBD1. CDR1 is SGDLS, CDR2 YYNGEE, per germline. The length of the CDR3 is 17 residues. Trimming cost V 0 bases and J 0 bases; bases outside gene matches: 7. The CDR3 region has the DNA TGTGCCAGCAGCGTAGCCGCGACAGGGGTTCCTAACTATGGCTACACCTTC. Its protein product is CASSVAATGVPNYGYTF.

V usage is TRBV29-1 and J usage is TRBJ2-1, with 13 bases aligning to TRBD2. CDR1 and CDR2 (germline): SQVTM, ANQGSEA. The CDR3 contains 17 residues. J lost 8 bases, V lost 1 base, and 11 bases had no gene match. CDR3 sequence reads: CSVEVPGLAGVSDEQFF. For the CDR3, the DNA is TGCAGCGTTGAAGTCCCCGGACTAGCGGGAGTAAGCGATGAGCAGTTCTTC.

This clone has only one observation. The chain recombines TRBV5-1 with TRBJ2-5; no firm D call. V gave up 0 bases and J gave up 5 bases, with 14 bases separating them. Germline loops: CDR1 SGHRS, CDR2 YFSETQ. The CDR3 has 15 residues. In nucleotides, the CDR3 is TGCGCCAGCAGCTTGGCCGGGTACGTGTCGGAGACCCAGTACTTC. Translated: CASSLAGYVSETQYF.

This clone has just one count. The chain employs TRBV4-1 and TRBJ2-1; 13 bases map to TRBD2. The junction had 12 bases not matched to a gene; V was cut back by 0 bases and J by 10 bases. Per germline, CDR1 MGHRA and CDR2 YSYEKL. The CDR3 consists of 18 residues. CDR3 coding DNA: TGCGCCAGCAGCCAAGATCGGACTAGCGGGAGTAATGGGGGCGAGCAGTTCTTC. Translation gives CASSQDRTSGSNGGEQFF.